This is a list of T cell receptor beta chains from one sample in a study of blood T cells in healthy people across ages. MiXCR, run by TCRdb on the 5' RACE reads, gives a single entry per CDR3 protein. This sample has about 1.1 million distinct CDR3 sequences, with about two fifths found just once. What was sequenced was blood. These TCRs come from a man between 18 and 29 years old in good health. Both conserved end residues are part of each CDR3. The order of the fields is V gene, D gene, J gene, clone size, CDR3 protein, CDR3 DNA. D genes are given only for firm matches. For some rows the clone size is stated as once, few or many, or as a class when expanded; others skip it.

V gene: TRBV12-5
D gene: .
J gene: TRBJ1-6
clone size: .
CDR3 protein: CASALRVNSPLHF
CDR3 DNA: TGTGCTAGTGCCCTCAGGGTTAATTCACCCCTCCACTTT

V gene: TRBV10-3
D gene: .
J gene: TRBJ1-1
clone size: .
CDR3 protein: CAISGSLLLTEAFF
CDR3 DNA: TGTGCCATCAGCGGCAGTCTCCTCCTCACTGAAGCTTTCTTT

V gene: TRBV14
D gene: .
J gene: TRBJ2-7
clone size: few
CDR3 protein: CASSRLGTKYEQYF
CDR3 DNA: TGTGCCAGCAGCAGACTCGGGACAAAATACGAGCAGTACTTC

V gene: TRBV5-6
D gene: .
J gene: TRBJ2-1
clone size: few
CDR3 protein: CASSGDRLGWNEQFF
CDR3 DNA: TGTGCCAGCAGCGGAGATCGGCTCGGTTGGAATGAGCAGTTCTTC

V gene: TRBV6-6
D gene: TRBD1
J gene: TRBJ1-2
clone size: .
CDR3 protein: CASSYMGQGDGYTF
CDR3 DNA: TGTGCCAGCAGTTACATGGGACAGGGAGATGGCTACACCTTC

V gene: TRBV7-2
D gene: .
J gene: TRBJ2-1
clone size: .
CDR3 protein: CASSPKAQPYNEQFF
CDR3 DNA: TGTGCCAGCAGCCCTAAGGCCCAGCCTTACAATGAGCAGTTCTTC

V gene: TRBV18
D gene: .
J gene: TRBJ2-2
clone size: .
CDR3 protein: CASSPLRYTGELFF
CDR3 DNA: TGTGCCAGCTCTCCCCTTCGGTACACCGGGGAGCTGTTTTTT

V gene: TRBV27
D gene: TRBD1
J gene: TRBJ1-1
clone size: .
CDR3 protein: CASSDRGPTEAFF
CDR3 DNA: TGTGCCAGCAGTGACAGGGGGCCCACTGAAGCTTTCTTT

V gene: TRBV7-2
D gene: .
J gene: TRBJ2-5
clone size: .
CDR3 protein: CASSPRTAQGEQYF
CDR3 DNA: TGTGCCAGCAGCCCGCGGACAGCTCAAGGTGAGCAGTACTTC

V gene: TRBV10-3
D gene: TRBD1
J gene: TRBJ2-1
clone size: .
CDR3 protein: CAISAGQGDFYNEQFF
CDR3 DNA: TGTGCCATCAGTGCAGGACAGGGCGACTTCTACAATGAGCAGTTCTTC

V gene: TRBV12-3/TRBV12-4
D gene: .
J gene: TRBJ2-2
clone size: .
CDR3 protein: CASSLGVYENTGELFF
CDR3 DNA: TGTGCCAGCAGTTTAGGCGTCTACGAGAACACCGGGGAGCTGTTTTTT

V gene: TRBV6-1
D gene: .
J gene: TRBJ2-7
clone size: few
CDR3 protein: CASSELFNEQYF
CDR3 DNA: TGTGCCAGCAGTGAGCTCTTTAACGAGCAGTACTTC

V gene: TRBV20-1
D gene: .
J gene: TRBJ1-5
clone size: .
CDR3 protein: CSGSKGGRWEPQHF
CDR3 DNA: TGCAGTGGGTCTAAGGGGGGTCGATGGGAGCCCCAGCATTTT

V gene: TRBV28
D gene: .
J gene: TRBJ2-7
clone size: .
CDR3 protein: CASSLGGFGYF
CDR3 DNA: TGTGCCAGCAGTTTAGGGGGGTTCGGGTACTTC

V gene: TRBV5-1
D gene: .
J gene: TRBJ2-1
clone size: .
CDR3 protein: CASSLDSDPYNEQFF
CDR3 DNA: TGCGCCAGCAGCTTGGATAGCGATCCCTACAATGAGCAGTTCTTC

V gene: TRBV29-1
D gene: TRBD1
J gene: TRBJ2-3
clone size: .
CDR3 protein: CSSGQGKDTQYF
CDR3 DNA: TGCAGCTCCGGACAGGGGAAAGATACGCAGTATTTT

V gene: TRBV7-9
D gene: TRBD1
J gene: TRBJ1-4
clone size: .
CDR3 protein: CALGQGEKLFF
CDR3 DNA: TGTGCCTTGGGACAGGGGGAAAAACTGTTTTTT

V gene: TRBV2
D gene: .
J gene: TRBJ1-2
clone size: few
CDR3 protein: CASSVGIGGTDGYTF
CDR3 DNA: TGTGCCAGCAGTGTCGGTATAGGAGGGACCGATGGCTACACCTTC

V gene: TRBV27
D gene: TRBD2
J gene: TRBJ2-3
clone size: many
CDR3 protein: CASSLAGLSTDTQYF
CDR3 DNA: TGTGCCAGCAGCTTAGCGGGGCTGAGCACAGATACGCAGTATTTT

V gene: TRBV12-3/TRBV12-4
D gene: .
J gene: TRBJ1-1
clone size: few
CDR3 protein: CASRVLNTEAFF
CDR3 DNA: TGTGCCAGCAGGGTACTTAACACTGAAGCTTTCTTT

V gene: TRBV21-1
D gene: .
J gene: TRBJ1-1
clone size: few
CDR3 protein: CASPGTGDTEAFF
CDR3 DNA: TGTGCCAGCCCGGGGACAGGGGATACTGAAGCTTTCTTT

V gene: TRBV3-1
D gene: TRBD2
J gene: TRBJ2-3
clone size: .
CDR3 protein: CASSQVTAGGPLGTDTQYF
CDR3 DNA: TGTGCCAGCAGCCAAGTAACGGCGGGGGGGCCTCTGGGCACAGATACGCAGTATTTT

V gene: TRBV7-2
D gene: TRBD2
J gene: TRBJ2-1
clone size: few
CDR3 protein: CASSLLAGEYNEQFF
CDR3 DNA: TGTGCCAGCAGCTTACTAGCGGGGGAATACAATGAGCAGTTCTTC

V gene: TRBV5-1
D gene: .
J gene: TRBJ2-5
clone size: .
CDR3 protein: CASRPPDGETQYF
CDR3 DNA: TGCGCCAGCCGACCTCCCGATGGGGAGACCCAGTACTTC

V gene: TRBV20-1
D gene: .
J gene: TRBJ2-2
clone size: .
CDR3 protein: CSARGAGGELFF
CDR3 DNA: TGCAGTGCTAGAGGCGCGGGCGGGGAGCTGTTTTTT

V gene: TRBV6-2/TRBV6-3
D gene: TRBD1
J gene: TRBJ2-2
clone size: .
CDR3 protein: CASTGGRTNTGELFF
CDR3 DNA: TGTGCCAGTACAGGGGGTCGGACGAACACCGGGGAGCTGTTTTTT

V gene: TRBV5-1
D gene: .
J gene: TRBJ2-3
clone size: .
CDR3 protein: CASASITRLDTQYF
CDR3 DNA: TGCGCCAGCGCCTCCATAACCCGATTAGATACGCAGTATTTT

V gene: TRBV30
D gene: .
J gene: TRBJ1-2
clone size: .
CDR3 protein: CAWSMEGVGGYTF
CDR3 DNA: TGTGCCTGGAGTATGGAAGGGGTAGGGGGCTACACCTTC

V gene: TRBV4-2
D gene: .
J gene: TRBJ2-2
clone size: .
CDR3 protein: CASSQDGVDNTGELFF
CDR3 DNA: TGTGCCAGCAGCCAAGATGGGGTGGACAACACCGGGGAGCTGTTTTTT

V gene: TRBV2
D gene: TRBD1
J gene: TRBJ2-3
clone size: .
CDR3 protein: CASSAGDRGRDTQYF
CDR3 DNA: TGTGCCAGCAGCGCCGGGGACAGGGGGCGAGATACGCAGTATTTT

V gene: TRBV20-1
D gene: .
J gene: TRBJ1-6
clone size: few
CDR3 protein: CSATPARTGKNSPLHF
CDR3 DNA: TGCAGTGCTACGCCCGCCCGGACGGGGAAAAATTCACCCCTCCACTTT

V gene: TRBV4-2
D gene: .
J gene: TRBJ1-1
clone size: .
CDR3 protein: CASSQDVGRAAEAFF
CDR3 DNA: TGTGCCAGCAGCCAAGATGTTGGGAGGGCCGCTGAAGCTTTCTTT

V gene: TRBV10-3
D gene: .
J gene: TRBJ2-7
clone size: many
CDR3 protein: CAISERQGLTYYEQYF
CDR3 DNA: TGTGCCATCAGTGAGAGGCAGGGGTTGACATACTACGAGCAGTACTTC

V gene: TRBV20-1
D gene: TRBD2
J gene: TRBJ2-1
clone size: few
CDR3 protein: CSATLAGLLDEQFF
CDR3 DNA: TGCAGTGCTACACTAGCGGGGCTTTTAGATGAGCAGTTCTTC

V gene: TRBV6-5
D gene: .
J gene: TRBJ2-7
clone size: .
CDR3 protein: CAISYSGTQYEQYF
CDR3 DNA: TGTGCCATCAGTTACTCCGGGACCCAATACGAGCAGTACTTC

V gene: TRBV7-6
D gene: TRBD2
J gene: TRBJ2-7
clone size: once
CDR3 protein: CASSLEASGGNEQYF
CDR3 DNA: TGTGCCAGCAGCTTAGAGGCTAGCGGGGGAAATGAGCAGTACTTC

V gene: TRBV5-1
D gene: .
J gene: TRBJ2-7
clone size: .
CDR3 protein: CASSIPRDPQTYEQYF
CDR3 DNA: TGCGCCAGCAGCATACCCCGGGACCCACAAACCTACGAGCAGTACTTC

V gene: TRBV12-3/TRBV12-4
D gene: .
J gene: TRBJ1-4
clone size: .
CDR3 protein: CASSPARGSNEKPFF
CDR3 DNA: TGTGCCAGCAGTCCGGCCCGTGGGTCTAATGAAAAACCGTTTTTT

V gene: TRBV12-3/TRBV12-4
D gene: TRBD1
J gene: TRBJ2-3
clone size: few
CDR3 protein: CASSDRGPTDTQYF
CDR3 DNA: TGTGCCAGCAGTGACAGGGGGCCCACAGATACGCAGTATTTT

V gene: TRBV28
D gene: .
J gene: TRBJ1-5
clone size: few
CDR3 protein: CASTGVSNQPQHF
CDR3 DNA: TGTGCCAGCACGGGGGTTAGCAATCAGCCCCAGCATTTT

V gene: TRBV12-3/TRBV12-4
D gene: .
J gene: TRBJ1-6
clone size: .
CDR3 protein: CASSLGQLAPLHF
CDR3 DNA: TGTGCCAGCAGTTTAGGGCAGCTCGCACCCCTCCACTTT

V gene: TRBV6-5
D gene: TRBD1
J gene: TRBJ2-3
clone size: .
CDR3 protein: CASRRTGGTDTQYF
CDR3 DNA: TGTGCCAGCAGACGGACAGGCGGCACAGATACGCAGTATTTT

V gene: TRBV18
D gene: .
J gene: TRBJ1-5
clone size: few
CDR3 protein: CASSPAGQGNQPQHF
CDR3 DNA: TGTGCCAGCTCACCAGCAGGGCAGGGCAATCAGCCCCAGCATTTT

V gene: TRBV10-3
D gene: .
J gene: TRBJ1-1
clone size: few
CDR3 protein: CAISEPRGGYTEAFF
CDR3 DNA: TGTGCCATCAGTGAGCCAAGGGGGGGATACACTGAAGCTTTCTTT

V gene: TRBV20-1
D gene: TRBD2
J gene: TRBJ2-1
clone size: many
CDR3 protein: CSARDTGTSGGGEQFF
CDR3 DNA: TGCAGTGCTAGAGATACCGGGACTAGCGGGGGGGGCGAGCAGTTCTTC

V gene: TRBV12-3/TRBV12-4
D gene: .
J gene: TRBJ1-2
clone size: few
CDR3 protein: CASSLRRGYTF
CDR3 DNA: TGTGCCAGCAGTTTAAGGAGGGGCTACACCTTC

V gene: TRBV7-2
D gene: TRBD1
J gene: TRBJ1-1
clone size: few
CDR3 protein: CASSFGQGAMGTEAFF
CDR3 DNA: TGTGCCAGCAGCTTTGGGCAGGGGGCTATGGGCACTGAAGCTTTCTTT